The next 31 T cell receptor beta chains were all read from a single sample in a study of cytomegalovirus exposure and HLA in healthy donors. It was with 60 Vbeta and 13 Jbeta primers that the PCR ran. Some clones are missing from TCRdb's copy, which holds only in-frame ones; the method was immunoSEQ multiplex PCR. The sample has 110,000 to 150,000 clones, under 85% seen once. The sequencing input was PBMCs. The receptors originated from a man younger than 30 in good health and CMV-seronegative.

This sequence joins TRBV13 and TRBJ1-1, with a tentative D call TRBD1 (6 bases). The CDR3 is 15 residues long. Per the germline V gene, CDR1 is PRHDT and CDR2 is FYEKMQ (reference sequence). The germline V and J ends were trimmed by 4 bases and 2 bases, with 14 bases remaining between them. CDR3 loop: CASSSYRGANTEAFF. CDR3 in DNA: TGTGCCAGCAGCTCGTACCGGGGGGCCAACACTGAAGCTTTCTTT. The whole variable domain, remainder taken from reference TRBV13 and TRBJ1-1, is AAGVIQSPRHLIKEKRETATLKCYPIPRHDTVYWYQQGPGQDPQFLISFYEKMQSDKGSIPDRFSAQQFSDYHSELNMSSLELGDSALYFCASSSYRGANTEAFFGQGTRLTVV.

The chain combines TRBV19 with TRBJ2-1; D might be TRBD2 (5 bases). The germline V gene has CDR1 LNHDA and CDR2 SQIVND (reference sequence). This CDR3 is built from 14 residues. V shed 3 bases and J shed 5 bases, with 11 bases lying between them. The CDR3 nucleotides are TGTGCCAGTAGTATCCCCACTAGAAACAATGAGCAGTTCTTC. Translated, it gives CASSIPTRNNEQFF.

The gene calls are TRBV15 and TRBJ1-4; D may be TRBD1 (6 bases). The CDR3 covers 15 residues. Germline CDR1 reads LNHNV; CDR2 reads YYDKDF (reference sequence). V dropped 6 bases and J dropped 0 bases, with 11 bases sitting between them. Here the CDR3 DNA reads TGTGCCACCAGATCAGGGGTTTCAACTAATGAAAAACTGTTTTTT. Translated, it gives CATRSGVSTNEKLFF.

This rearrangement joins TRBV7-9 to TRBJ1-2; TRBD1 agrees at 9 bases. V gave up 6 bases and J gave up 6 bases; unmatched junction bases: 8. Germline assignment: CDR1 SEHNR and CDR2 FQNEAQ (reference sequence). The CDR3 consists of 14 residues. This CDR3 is CASSPRDRADGYTF. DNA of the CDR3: TGTGCCAGCAGTCCCCGGGACAGGGCGGATGGCTACACCTTC.

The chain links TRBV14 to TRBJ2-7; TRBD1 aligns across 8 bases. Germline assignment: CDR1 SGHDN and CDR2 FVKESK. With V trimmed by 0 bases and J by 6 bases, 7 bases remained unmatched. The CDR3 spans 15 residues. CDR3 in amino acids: CASSQDIRGPGEQYF. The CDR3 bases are TGTGCCAGCAGCCAAGACATCAGGGGGCCAGGCGAGCAGTACTTC.

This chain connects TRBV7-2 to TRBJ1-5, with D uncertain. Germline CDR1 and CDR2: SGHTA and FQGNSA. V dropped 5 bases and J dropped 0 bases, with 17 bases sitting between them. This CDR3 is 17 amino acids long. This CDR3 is CASSLGGGQHSNQPQHF. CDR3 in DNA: TGTGCCAGCAGCCTGGGAGGAGGGCAACATAGCAATCAGCCCCAGCATTTT.

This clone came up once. CDR3 loop: CASSQGDRDYNSPLHF. The DNA of the CDR3 is TGTGCCAGCAGCCAAGGGGACAGGGACTATAATTCACCCCTCCACTTT. The V gene is TRBV4-2, the J gene TRBJ1-6; 9 bases are a match to TRBD1. The germline gives CDR1 LGHNA, CDR2 YNFKEQ. With 1 base clipped from V and 3 bases from J, the junction kept 1 base outside the gene matches. This CDR3 contains 16 residues.

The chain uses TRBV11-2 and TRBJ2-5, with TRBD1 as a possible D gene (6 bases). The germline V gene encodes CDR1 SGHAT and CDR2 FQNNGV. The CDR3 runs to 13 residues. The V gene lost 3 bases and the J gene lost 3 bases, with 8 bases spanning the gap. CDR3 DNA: TGTGCCAGCAGCTTCAGGGGCGAAGAGACCCAGTACTTC. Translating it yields CASSFRGEETQYF.

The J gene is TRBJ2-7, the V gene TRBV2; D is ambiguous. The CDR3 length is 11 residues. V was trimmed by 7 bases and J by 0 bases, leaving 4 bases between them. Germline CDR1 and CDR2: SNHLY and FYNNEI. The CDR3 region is CASTTSYEQYF. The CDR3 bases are TGTGCCAGCACTACCTCCTACGAGCAGTACTTC.

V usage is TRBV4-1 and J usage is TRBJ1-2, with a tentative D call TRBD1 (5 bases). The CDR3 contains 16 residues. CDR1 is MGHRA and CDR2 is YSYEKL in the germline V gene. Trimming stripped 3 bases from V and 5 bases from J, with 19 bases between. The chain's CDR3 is CASSQGPQWRGYGYTF. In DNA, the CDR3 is TGCGCCAGCAGCCAGGGCCCCCAGTGGCGGGGGTATGGCTACACCTTC.

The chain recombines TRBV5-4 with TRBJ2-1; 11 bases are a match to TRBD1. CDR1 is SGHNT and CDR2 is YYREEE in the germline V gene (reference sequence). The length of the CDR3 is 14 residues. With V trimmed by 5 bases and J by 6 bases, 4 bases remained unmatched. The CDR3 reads CASRTDRGRNEQFF. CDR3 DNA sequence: TGTGCCAGCAGAACGGACAGGGGGCGCAATGAGCAGTTCTTC.

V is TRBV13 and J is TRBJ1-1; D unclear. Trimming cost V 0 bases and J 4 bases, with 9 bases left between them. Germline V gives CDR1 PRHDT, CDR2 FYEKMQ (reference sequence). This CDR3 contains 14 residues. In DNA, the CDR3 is TGTGCCAGCAGCTTAGGCGACGAGGGCACTGAAGCTTTCTTT. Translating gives CASSLGDEGTEAFF. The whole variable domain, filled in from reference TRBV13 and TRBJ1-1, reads AAGVIQSPRHLIKEKRETATLKCYPIPRHDTVYWYQQGPGQDPQFLISFYEKMQSDKGSIPDRFSAQQFSDYHSELNMSSLELGDSALYFCASSLGDEGTEAFFGQGTRLTVV.

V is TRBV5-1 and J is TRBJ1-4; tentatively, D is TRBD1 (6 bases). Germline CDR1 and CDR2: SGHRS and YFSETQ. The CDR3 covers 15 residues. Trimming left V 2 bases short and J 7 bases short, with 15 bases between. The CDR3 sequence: CASSFGTGSGEKLFF. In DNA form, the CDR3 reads TGCGCCAGCAGCTTTGGAACAGGGTCGGGTGAAAAACTGTTTTTT.

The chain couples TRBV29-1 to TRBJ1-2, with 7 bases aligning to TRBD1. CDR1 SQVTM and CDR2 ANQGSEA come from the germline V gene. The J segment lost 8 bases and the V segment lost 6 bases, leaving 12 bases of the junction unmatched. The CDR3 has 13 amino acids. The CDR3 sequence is CSVPRQGGGGYTF. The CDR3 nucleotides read TGCAGCGTCCCGAGACAGGGTGGTGGAGGCTACACCTTC.

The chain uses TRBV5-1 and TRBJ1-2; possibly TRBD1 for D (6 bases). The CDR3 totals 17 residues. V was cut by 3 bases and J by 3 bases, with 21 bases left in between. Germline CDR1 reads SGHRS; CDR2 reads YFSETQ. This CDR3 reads CASSSRGGIGSDYGYTF. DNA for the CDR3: TGCGCCAGCAGCTCCAGGGGAGGGATCGGTTCCGACTATGGCTACACCTTC.

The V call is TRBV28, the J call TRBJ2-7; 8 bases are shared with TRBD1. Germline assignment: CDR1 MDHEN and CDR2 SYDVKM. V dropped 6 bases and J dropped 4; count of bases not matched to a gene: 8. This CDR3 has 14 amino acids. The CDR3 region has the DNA TGTGCCAGCAGGACAGGGGCTGGAGTGTACGAGCAGTACTTC. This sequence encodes CASRTGAGVYEQYF.

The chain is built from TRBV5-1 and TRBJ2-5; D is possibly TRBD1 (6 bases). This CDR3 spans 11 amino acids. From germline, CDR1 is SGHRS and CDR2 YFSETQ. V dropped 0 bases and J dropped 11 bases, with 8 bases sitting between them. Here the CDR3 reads CASSLGQEQYF. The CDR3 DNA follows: TGCGCCAGCAGCTTGGGACAGGAGCAGTACTTC.

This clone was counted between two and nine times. DNA for the CDR3: TGTGCCAGCAATGGAGGGGACAGGGATTACTACGAGCAGTACTTC. Protein product: CASNGGDRDYYEQYF. J is TRBJ2-7 and V is TRBV2; 9 positions match TRBD1. The CDR3 runs 15 residues. Unmatched junction bases numbered 10, after V lost 7 bases and J lost 3 bases. In germline, CDR1 is SNHLY, CDR2 FYNNEI.

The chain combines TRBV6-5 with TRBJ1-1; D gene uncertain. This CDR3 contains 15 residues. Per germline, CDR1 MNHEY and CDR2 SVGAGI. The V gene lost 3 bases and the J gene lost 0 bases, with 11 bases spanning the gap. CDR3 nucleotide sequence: TGTGCCAGCAGTTATCAATCTACTGTGAACACTGAAGCTTTCTTT. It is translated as CASSYQSTVNTEAFF.

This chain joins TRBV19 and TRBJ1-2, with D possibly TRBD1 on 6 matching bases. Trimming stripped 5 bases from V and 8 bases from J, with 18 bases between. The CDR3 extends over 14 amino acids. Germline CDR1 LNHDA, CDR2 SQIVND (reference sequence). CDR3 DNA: TGTGCCAGTAGTTCCCTTACAGGGCGGCGGGGCTACACCTTC. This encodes CASSSLTGRRGYTF.

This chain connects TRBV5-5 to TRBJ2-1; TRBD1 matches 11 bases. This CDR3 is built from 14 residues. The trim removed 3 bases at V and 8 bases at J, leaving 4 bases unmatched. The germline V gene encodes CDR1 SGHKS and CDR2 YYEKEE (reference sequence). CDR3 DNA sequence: TGTGCCAGCAGCTCGGGACAGGGGGTCGATGAGCAGTTCTTC. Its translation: CASSSGQGVDEQFF.

The DNA of the CDR3 is TGTGCCAGCAGCTTTGGCCACGGGGACAGCAATTCACCCCTCCACTTT. As protein: CASSFGHGDSNSPLHF. V usage is TRBV7-6 and J usage is TRBJ1-6; 7 nucleotides match TRBD1. After removal of 3 bases from V and 7 bases from J, the junction contained 9 bases not matched to a gene. CDR3 size: 16 residues. Looked up from germline, CDR1 is SGHVS and CDR2 is FNYEAQ.

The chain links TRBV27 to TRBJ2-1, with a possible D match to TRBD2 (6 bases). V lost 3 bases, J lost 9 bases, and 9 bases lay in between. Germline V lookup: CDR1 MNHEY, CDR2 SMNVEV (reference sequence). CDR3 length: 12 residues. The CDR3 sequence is CASSLGGPEQFF. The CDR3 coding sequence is TGTGCCAGCAGTTTGGGGGGTCCTGAGCAGTTCTTC.

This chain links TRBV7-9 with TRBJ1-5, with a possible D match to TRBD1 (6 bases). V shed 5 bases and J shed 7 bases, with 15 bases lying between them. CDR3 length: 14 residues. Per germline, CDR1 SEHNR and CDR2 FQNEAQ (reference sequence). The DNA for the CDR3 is TGTGCCAGCAGCCCGGGGGGGCGGGCCCAGCCCCAGCATTTT. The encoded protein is CASSPGGRAQPQHF.

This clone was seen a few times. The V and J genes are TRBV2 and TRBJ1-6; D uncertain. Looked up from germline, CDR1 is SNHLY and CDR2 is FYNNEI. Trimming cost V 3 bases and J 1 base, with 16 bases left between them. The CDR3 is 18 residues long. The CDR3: CASSELSPYGSYNSPLHF. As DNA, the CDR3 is TGTGCCAGCAGTGAGTTGTCCCCCTACGGGTCCTATAATTCACCCCTCCACTTT. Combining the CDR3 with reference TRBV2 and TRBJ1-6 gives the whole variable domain EPEVTQTPSHQVTQMGQEVILRCVPISNHLYFYWYRQILGQKVEFLVSFYNNEISEKSEIFDDQFSVERPDGSNFTLKIRSTKLEDSAMYFCASSELSPYGSYNSPLHFGNGTRLTVT.

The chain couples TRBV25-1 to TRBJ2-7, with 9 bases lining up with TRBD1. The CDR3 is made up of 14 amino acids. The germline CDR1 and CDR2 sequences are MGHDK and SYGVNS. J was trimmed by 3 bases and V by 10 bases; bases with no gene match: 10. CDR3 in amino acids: CATRGTGWNYEQYF. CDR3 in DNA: TGTGCCACCAGGGGGACAGGGTGGAACTACGAGCAGTACTTC.

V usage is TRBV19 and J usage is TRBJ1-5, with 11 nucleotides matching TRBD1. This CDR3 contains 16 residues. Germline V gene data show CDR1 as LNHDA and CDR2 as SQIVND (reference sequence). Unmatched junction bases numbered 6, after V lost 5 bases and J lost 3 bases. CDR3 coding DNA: TGTGCCAGTAGTTCCGGACAGGGGGCCCACAATCAGCCCCAGCATTTT. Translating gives CASSSGQGAHNQPQHF.

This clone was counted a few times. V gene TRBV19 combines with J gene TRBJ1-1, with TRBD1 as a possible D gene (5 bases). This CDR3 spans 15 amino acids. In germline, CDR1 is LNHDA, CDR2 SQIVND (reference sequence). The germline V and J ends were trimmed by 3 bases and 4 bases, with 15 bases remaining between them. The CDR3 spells CASSITRGRSTEAFF. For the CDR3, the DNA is TGTGCCAGTAGTATTACCCGGGGGAGAAGCACTGAAGCTTTCTTT.

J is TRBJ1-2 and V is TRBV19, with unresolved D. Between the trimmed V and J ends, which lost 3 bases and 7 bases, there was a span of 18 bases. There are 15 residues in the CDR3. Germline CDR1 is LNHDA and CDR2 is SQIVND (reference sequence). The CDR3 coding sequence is TGTGCCAGTAGTATGTCCGTTAACAGCCTGACTGGCTACACCTTC. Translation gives CASSMSVNSLTGYTF.

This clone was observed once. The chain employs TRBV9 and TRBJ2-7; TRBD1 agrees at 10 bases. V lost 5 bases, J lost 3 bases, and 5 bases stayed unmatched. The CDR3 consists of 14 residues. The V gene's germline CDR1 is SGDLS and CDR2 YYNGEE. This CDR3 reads CASSGDRGFYEQYF. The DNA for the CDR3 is TGTGCCAGCAGTGGGGACAGGGGCTTCTACGAGCAGTACTTC.

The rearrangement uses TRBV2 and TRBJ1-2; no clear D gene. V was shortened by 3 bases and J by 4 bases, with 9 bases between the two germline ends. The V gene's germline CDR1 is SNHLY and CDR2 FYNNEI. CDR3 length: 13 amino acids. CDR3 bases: TGTGCCAGCAGTGAGAGTCTATCCTATGGCTACACCTTC. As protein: CASSESLSYGYTF.